Listed below are T cell receptor beta chains from one sample, sequenced in a study of blood T cells in healthy people across ages. One entry per CDR3 protein results from TCRdb running MiXCR on the 5' RACE reads. The sample includes 600,000 to 850,000 distinct CDR3 sequences, around a quarter of them seen just once. The same sample was also studied in work on T cells of mothers and their children.

Sequenced input: blood. The receptor source for this set is a boy younger than 18 in good health. The CDR3 runs from the conserved cysteine through the conserved F or W. D genes are given only for firm matches. The size of a clone is reported for some rows only, either as once, few or many, or as a class for expanded clones.

v_call: TRBV20-1
clone_size: few
j_call: TRBJ1-2
d_call: NA
cdr3_aa: CSAAPGFPYGYTF
cdr3_nt: TGCAGTGCTGCACCCGGGTTTCCCTATGGCTACACCTTC

v_call: TRBV9
clone_size: few
j_call: TRBJ2-7
d_call: NA
cdr3_aa: CASSLGGREPEQYF
cdr3_nt: TGTGCCAGCAGCCTCGGGGGGCGGGAGCCCGAGCAGTACTTC

v_call: TRBV5-1
clone_size: NA
j_call: TRBJ2-7
d_call: NA
cdr3_aa: CASRIGTNYEQYF
cdr3_nt: TGCGCCAGCCGCATAGGGACAAACTACGAGCAGTACTTC

v_call: TRBV5-1
clone_size: NA
j_call: TRBJ2-1
d_call: NA
cdr3_aa: CASSIGQPSFGDEQFF
cdr3_nt: TGCGCCAGCAGCATTGGACAGCCAAGTTTCGGTGATGAGCAGTTCTTC

v_call: TRBV7-3
clone_size: NA
j_call: TRBJ1-4
d_call: TRBD1
cdr3_aa: CASSLLDRGEKLFF
cdr3_nt: TGTGCCAGCAGCTTACTGGACAGGGGTGAAAAACTGTTTTTT

v_call: TRBV5-1
clone_size: few
j_call: TRBJ2-7
d_call: NA
cdr3_aa: CASPGGSYEQYF
cdr3_nt: TGCGCCAGCCCAGGGGGGTCCTACGAGCAGTACTTC

v_call: TRBV6-1
clone_size: few
j_call: TRBJ2-4
d_call: NA
cdr3_aa: CASSERRGPSKAKNIQYF
cdr3_nt: TGTGCCAGCAGTGAGAGGCGAGGACCCTCAAAGGCCAAAAACATTCAGTACTTC

v_call: TRBV6-2/TRBV6-3
clone_size: once
j_call: TRBJ1-1
d_call: TRBD1
cdr3_aa: CASSYPKSLSLEWETGAGGTEAFF
cdr3_nt: TGTGCCAGCAGTTACCCCAAATCTCTTAGCCTCGAATGGGAGACAGGGGCAGGGGGAACTGAAGCTTTCTTT

v_call: TRBV13
clone_size: few
j_call: TRBJ2-3
d_call: NA
cdr3_aa: CASSLAARVADTQYF
cdr3_nt: TGTGCCAGCAGCTTAGCGGCTAGGGTGGCAGATACGCAGTATTTT

v_call: TRBV11-1
clone_size: NA
j_call: TRBJ2-6
d_call: NA
cdr3_aa: CASSLRVAGSGANVLTF
cdr3_nt: TGTGCCAGCAGCTTACGGGTAGCCGGCTCTGGGGCCAACGTCCTGACTTTC

v_call: TRBV12-3/TRBV12-4
clone_size: NA
j_call: TRBJ2-3
d_call: TRBD2
cdr3_aa: CASTAWGRAGADTQYF
cdr3_nt: TGTGCCAGCACCGCTTGGGGACGAGCGGGAGCAGATACGCAGTATTTT

v_call: TRBV6-6
clone_size: few
j_call: TRBJ1-5
d_call: TRBD1
cdr3_aa: CASTQGQGNQPQHF
cdr3_nt: TGTGCCAGCACCCAAGGACAGGGCAATCAGCCCCAGCATTTT

v_call: TRBV5-1
clone_size: NA
j_call: TRBJ2-3
d_call: NA
cdr3_aa: CASSPQEVISTDTQYF
cdr3_nt: TGCGCCAGCAGCCCACAGGAGGTTATTAGCACAGATACGCAGTATTTT

v_call: TRBV11-1
clone_size: NA
j_call: TRBJ2-5
d_call: TRBD2
cdr3_aa: CASSLGGDYSYQETQYF
cdr3_nt: TGTGCCAGCAGCTTAGGGGGGGACTACTCGTACCAAGAGACCCAGTACTTC

v_call: TRBV12-3/TRBV12-4
clone_size: few
j_call: TRBJ2-7
d_call: TRBD2
cdr3_aa: CASSSAKTSGSEQYF
cdr3_nt: TGTGCCAGCAGTTCAGCGAAGACTAGCGGGAGCGAGCAGTACTTC

v_call: TRBV28
clone_size: NA
j_call: TRBJ1-2
d_call: NA
cdr3_aa: CASSPSGELSYGYTF
cdr3_nt: TGTGCCAGCAGCCCCTCTGGGGAACTAAGCTATGGCTACACCTTC

v_call: TRBV20-1
clone_size: few
j_call: TRBJ1-5
d_call: NA
cdr3_aa: CSARDSGHIHQPQHF
cdr3_nt: TGCAGTGCTAGAGACAGTGGACATATTCATCAGCCCCAGCATTTT

v_call: TRBV29-1
clone_size: NA
j_call: TRBJ2-3
d_call: TRBD1
cdr3_aa: CSAKNRGTDTQYF
cdr3_nt: TGCAGCGCGAAAAACAGGGGAACAGATACGCAGTATTTT

v_call: TRBV12-3/TRBV12-4
clone_size: NA
j_call: TRBJ1-1
d_call: NA
cdr3_aa: CASSPPRDTTEAFF
cdr3_nt: TGTGCCAGCAGTCCACCCAGGGACACCACTGAAGCTTTCTTT

v_call: TRBV7-9
clone_size: NA
j_call: TRBJ2-1
d_call: TRBD2
cdr3_aa: CASSFGTSDHNEQFF
cdr3_nt: TGTGCCAGCAGCTTCGGGACTAGCGACCACAATGAGCAGTTCTTC

v_call: TRBV6-5
clone_size: few
j_call: TRBJ2-1
d_call: NA
cdr3_aa: CASSLNTRRGNEQFF
cdr3_nt: TGTGCCAGCAGTTTAAACACAAGACGAGGCAATGAGCAGTTCTTC

v_call: TRBV7-3
clone_size: few
j_call: TRBJ2-1
d_call: TRBD2
cdr3_aa: CASSSLAGEQFF
cdr3_nt: TGTGCCAGCAGCTCACTAGCGGGTGAGCAGTTCTTC

v_call: TRBV5-4
clone_size: NA
j_call: TRBJ2-3
d_call: NA
cdr3_aa: CASSFQGTSTDTQYF
cdr3_nt: TGTGCCAGCAGCTTCCAGGGAACTAGCACAGATACGCAGTATTTT

v_call: TRBV7-9
clone_size: NA
j_call: TRBJ2-1
d_call: NA
cdr3_aa: CASSLSDSGGNEQFF
cdr3_nt: TGTGCCAGCAGCTTGTCGGACTCCGGAGGGAATGAGCAGTTCTTC

v_call: TRBV29-1
clone_size: few
j_call: TRBJ2-1
d_call: NA
cdr3_aa: CSVGWNEQFF
cdr3_nt: TGCAGCGTTGGTTGGAATGAGCAGTTCTTC

v_call: TRBV5-6
clone_size: NA
j_call: TRBJ2-7
d_call: TRBD2
cdr3_aa: CASSLTGLAASYEQYF
cdr3_nt: TGTGCCAGCAGCCTCACGGGACTAGCGGCTTCCTACGAGCAGTACTTC

v_call: TRBV29-1
clone_size: few
j_call: TRBJ2-5
d_call: NA
cdr3_aa: CSVTGRFQETQHF
cdr3_nt: TGCAGCGTAACCGGGCGTTTCCAAGAGACCCAGCACTTC

v_call: TRBV9
clone_size: NA
j_call: TRBJ2-7
d_call: NA
cdr3_aa: CASSVSIKGYEQYF
cdr3_nt: TGTGCCAGCAGCGTTAGTATTAAAGGCTACGAGCAGTACTTC

v_call: TRBV5-1
clone_size: NA
j_call: TRBJ2-5
d_call: TRBD1
cdr3_aa: CASSPRTGVVETQYF
cdr3_nt: TGCGCCAGCAGCCCGCGGACAGGGGTGGTGGAGACCCAGTACTTC

v_call: TRBV6-5
clone_size: few
j_call: TRBJ2-4
d_call: NA
cdr3_aa: CASGYSRGRYKNIQYF
cdr3_nt: TGTGCCAGCGGTTACTCCAGGGGTAGATACAAAAACATTCAGTACTTC

v_call: TRBV15
clone_size: NA
j_call: TRBJ2-3
d_call: TRBD2
cdr3_aa: CATSSQPGLALADTQYF
cdr3_nt: TGTGCCACCAGCAGTCAGCCCGGACTAGCGTTGGCAGATACGCAGTATTTT

v_call: TRBV2
clone_size: few
j_call: TRBJ2-1
d_call: NA
cdr3_aa: CASSVSDEQFF
cdr3_nt: TGTGCCAGCAGCGTTAGCGATGAGCAGTTCTTC